This is a list of T cell receptor beta chains from one sample in a study of Ad26.COV2.S vaccination and SARS-CoV-2 variants. The repertoire was sequenced with immunoSEQ multiplex PCR; TCRdb's copy has only in-frame clones and lacks some. The table lists about 440,000 clones, approximately 90% of them singletons. This specimen consisted of peripheral blood, obtained in a trial of Ad26.COV2.S vaccine versus placebo. The receptor set was obtained from a person aged 18 to 59 who received the Ad26.COV2.S COVID-19 vaccine or a placebo. Each CDR3 is given with its conserved first and last residue. Each record gives: CDR3 protein, CDR3 DNA, clone size, D gene, V gene, J gene. The D gene is left open where the match is weak. A row's size may be missing; if present it is once, few, many or a size class.

CASSETRPGELFF	TGTGCCAGCAGCGAAACTAGGCCCGGGGAGCTGTTTTTT	.	.	TRBV2	TRBJ2-2
CASSFSFNPGAELFF	TGTGCCAGCAGCTTTTCGTTTAACCCGGGGGCTGAGCTGTTTTTT	.	.	TRBV11-3	TRBJ2-2
CASRPAGSAGNTIYF	TGTGCCAGTAGACCCGCGGGTTCGGCTGGAAACACCATATATTTT	.	.	TRBV19	TRBJ1-3
CASSSDGSSYNEQFF	TGCGCCAGCAGCTCAGACGGAAGCTCCTACAATGAGCAGTTCTTC	.	.	TRBV5-1	TRBJ2-1
CASSFPGQGAYGYTF	TGTGCCAGCAGCTTCCCGGGACAGGGGGCCTATGGCTACACCTTC	.	TRBD1	TRBV7-9	TRBJ1-2
CASSQSSTGPTSGRRGLLADEQFF	TGCGCCAGCAGTCAATCCTCAACGGGCCCGACTAGCGGGAGACGTGGTTTGTTGGCGGATGAGCAGTTCTTC	.	TRBD2	TRBV23-1	TRBJ2-1
CASSPPGAGNTIYF	TGTGCCAGCAGCCCACCGGGGGCGGGAAACACCATATATTTT	.	.	TRBV7-6	TRBJ1-3
CASEQGRNSYEQYF	TGTGCCAGTGAGCAGGGTCGGAACTCCTACGAGCAGTACTTC	.	.	TRBV6-5	TRBJ2-7
CASSFPGTVSTDTQYF	TGTGCCAGCAGCTTCCCCGGGACAGTAAGCACAGATACGCAGTATTTT	.	TRBD1	TRBV7-9	TRBJ2-3
CASSISGTNEKLFF	TGTGCCAGTAGTATCTCAGGGACTAATGAAAAACTGTTTTTT	.	.	TRBV19	TRBJ1-4
CASSLRMRGQDQPQHF	TGTGCCAGCAGTTTAAGGATGAGGGGACAAGATCAGCCCCAGCATTTT	once	.	TRBV27	TRBJ1-5
CSAGGGRGAVLPGIGTF	TGCAGCGCGGGAGGGGGCAGGGGCGCCGTGCTACCCGGGATTGGTACCTTC	many	TRBD1	TRBV29-1	TRBJ1-2
CASTTTGNTADTQYF	TGTGCCAGCACCACGACAGGGAATACGGCAGATACGCAGTATTTT	.	TRBD1	TRBV7-2	TRBJ2-3
CASSLSTGGYEQYF	TGTGCCAGCAGCCTCTCGACAGGGGGGTACGAGCAGTACTTC	.	TRBD1	TRBV7-2	TRBJ2-7
CASSSSNTDTQYF	TGTGCCAGCAGCTCAAGTAACACAGATACGCAGTATTTT	.	.	TRBV7-3	TRBJ2-3
CASTSPNSYEQYF	TGTGCCAGCACGTCCCCCAACTCCTACGAGCAGTACTTC	once	.	TRBV6-5	TRBJ2-7
CASSRGTGINYGYTF	TGTGCCAGCAGCCGGGGGACAGGGATTAACTATGGCTACACCTTC	once	TRBD1	TRBV7-8	TRBJ1-2
CASSRSGRAYNEQFF	TGTGCCAGCAGTCGTAGCGGGAGGGCGTACAATGAGCAGTTCTTC	.	TRBD2	TRBV27	TRBJ2-1
CASRTGRVADNEQFF	TGTGCCAGCAGGACGGGTCGGGTAGCGGACAATGAGCAGTTCTTC	.	.	TRBV6-5	TRBJ2-1
CASTNLGLAGTTGELFF	TGCGCCAGCACCAACCTCGGACTAGCGGGAACGACCGGGGAGCTGTTTTTT	.	TRBD2	TRBV5-1	TRBJ2-2
CASITPQGKQYF	TGTGCCAGTATTACGCCACAGGGCAAGCAGTACTTC	.	.	TRBV19	TRBJ2-7
CASSRQLAGVNEQFF	TGTGCCAGCAGCCGTCAACTAGCGGGGGTAAATGAGCAGTTCTTC	.	TRBD2	TRBV7-9	TRBJ2-1
CATSRDRVPRNTIYF	TGTGCCACCAGCAGAGATCGCGTGCCAAGAAACACCATATATTTT	.	.	TRBV15	TRBJ1-3
CASSQGQGNEKLFF	TGCGCCAGCAGCCAAGGACAGGGGAATGAAAAACTGTTTTTT	.	TRBD1	TRBV4-3	TRBJ1-4
CASSGQRIGDGAGNTIYF	TGTGCCAGCAGCGGCCAAAGGATAGGGGACGGCGCGGGAAACACCATATATTTT	once	.	TRBV21-1	TRBJ1-3
CASSSRDYGYTF	TGTGCCAGCAGTTCGAGGGACTATGGCTACACCTTC	.	.	TRBV6-5	TRBJ1-2
CASSPRGHEQYF	TGTGCCAGCTCACCACGTGGGCACGAGCAGTACTTC	.	.	TRBV18	TRBJ2-7
CASNPGRTGYAYTF	TGCGCCAGCAACCCTGGCCGGACAGGGTATGCCTACACCTTC	.	TRBD1	TRBV5-1	TRBJ1-2
CASTLTGSEGGEQFF	TGTGCCAGTACTTTGACAGGGTCGGAGGGTGGTGAGCAGTTCTTC	.	.	TRBV9	TRBJ2-1
CASTRLGTEAFF	TGTGCCAGTACCAGGCTGGGCACTGAAGCTTTCTTT	.	.	TRBV19	TRBJ1-1
CASRLAGDRSYEQYF	TGTGCCAGCAGGCTAGCGGGAGACAGGTCCTACGAGCAGTACTTC	.	TRBD2	TRBV5-6	TRBJ2-7
CASSLAPGLADSYEQYF	TGTGCCAGCAGCTTAGCCCCGGGACTAGCGGACTCCTACGAGCAGTACTTC	.	TRBD2	TRBV7-6	TRBJ2-7
CASSAQARAPVDSPLHF	TGTGCCAGCAGCGCACAGGCCCGTGCGCCCGTGGATTCACCCCTCCACTTT	.	.	TRBV7-9	TRBJ1-6
CASSPGGTVNQPQHF	TGTGCCAGCAGTCCAGGCGGGACCGTTAATCAGCCCCAGCATTTT	few	.	TRBV7-8	TRBJ1-5
CASRDRVQQPQHF	TGTGCCAGCCGAGACAGGGTGCAGCAGCCCCAGCATTTT	.	TRBD1	TRBV28	TRBJ1-5
CASSLRGGGDQPQHF	TGTGCCAGCAGCTTACGCGGGGGTGGAGATCAGCCCCAGCATTTT	.	.	TRBV11-2	TRBJ1-5